This is a list of T cell receptor beta chains from one sample in a study of lymphopenia after photon versus proton radiotherapy. Produced via immunoSEQ multiplex PCR; TCRdb's table is partial and in-frame only. This table has some 27,000 clones, approximately 90% appearing once. The material was peripheral blood, obtained from a patient treated with photon-based radiotherapy. Receptors were obtained from a man aged 45-65 years with gastric cancer. Each CDR3 is given with its conserved first and last residue. A D gene is named only where the DNA matches it firmly. Only some rows state a clone size, as once, few, many or a class for expanded clones.

j_call: TRBJ1-1; v_call: TRBV18; d_call: NA; cdr3_length: 13; clone_size: NA; cdr3_nt: TGTGCCAGCTCACCAAAGCAGAACACTGAAGCTTTCTTT; cdr3_aa: CASSPKQNTEAFF
j_call: TRBJ1-4; v_call: TRBV11-2; d_call: NA; cdr3_length: 15; clone_size: NA; cdr3_nt: TGTGCCAGCAGTCCCCTCGGCGGGGGTAATGAAAAACTGTTTTTT; cdr3_aa: CASSPLGGGNEKLFF
j_call: TRBJ1-2; v_call: TRBV29-1; d_call: NA; cdr3_length: 12; clone_size: NA; cdr3_nt: TGCAGCGGTGGGACGGGAAACTATGGCTACACCTTC; cdr3_aa: CSGGTGNYGYTF
j_call: TRBJ1-6; v_call: TRBV25-1; d_call: NA; cdr3_length: 12; clone_size: few; cdr3_nt: TGTGCCAGCAGTGAATGGAGTTCACCCCTCCACTTT; cdr3_aa: CASSEWSSPLHF
j_call: TRBJ2-7; v_call: TRBV4-2; d_call: NA; cdr3_length: 13; clone_size: NA; cdr3_nt: TGTGCCAGCAGCCAAACTAGCTTGGGGATTGCGTACTTC; cdr3_aa: CASSQTSLGIAYF
j_call: TRBJ2-3; v_call: TRBV6-4; d_call: NA; cdr3_length: 14; clone_size: NA; cdr3_nt: TGTGCCACTTCAGCCCGGACAATCACAGATACGCAGTATTTT; cdr3_aa: CATSARTITDTQYF
j_call: TRBJ2-5; v_call: TRBV29-1; d_call: TRBD2; cdr3_length: 14; clone_size: NA; cdr3_nt: TGCAGCGTTGTGGCGGGGGGATACGGGGAGACCCAGTACTTC; cdr3_aa: CSVVAGGYGETQYF
j_call: TRBJ2-2; v_call: TRBV10-3; d_call: TRBD1; cdr3_length: 15; clone_size: NA; cdr3_nt: TGTGCCATCAGCCGGGACAGGGTAGGGACCGGGGAGCTGTTTTTT; cdr3_aa: CAISRDRVGTGELFF
j_call: TRBJ2-5; v_call: TRBV5-1; d_call: NA; cdr3_length: 13; clone_size: NA; cdr3_nt: TGCGCCAGCAGCCCGGGGCTCCAAGAGACCCAGTACTTC; cdr3_aa: CASSPGLQETQYF
j_call: TRBJ2-2; v_call: TRBV5-4; d_call: TRBD2; cdr3_length: 15; clone_size: NA; cdr3_nt: TGTGCCAGCAGCGGAGCGGGGCCGGGCACCGGGGAGCTGTTTTTT; cdr3_aa: CASSGAGPGTGELFF
j_call: TRBJ2-2; v_call: TRBV14; d_call: NA; cdr3_length: 17; clone_size: NA; cdr3_nt: TGTGCCAGCAGCTACAATCGCCGGAGCTCGAACACCGGGGAGCTGTTTTTT; cdr3_aa: CASSYNRRSSNTGELFF
j_call: TRBJ1-6; v_call: TRBV23-1; d_call: NA; cdr3_length: 17; clone_size: NA; cdr3_nt: TGCGCCAGCAGTCAATCCCCGGGATTCTCCTATAATTCACCCCTCCACTTT; cdr3_aa: CASSQSPGFSYNSPLHF
j_call: TRBJ2-2; v_call: TRBV6-1; d_call: NA; cdr3_length: 14; clone_size: NA; cdr3_nt: TGTGCCAGCAGAGGGAAAGTCGACACCGGGGAGCTGTTTTTT; cdr3_aa: CASRGKVDTGELFF
j_call: TRBJ2-1; v_call: TRBV9; d_call: NA; cdr3_length: 16; clone_size: NA; cdr3_nt: TGTGCCAGCAGCTCAATTTGGGGGGCCACCTACAATGAGCAGTTCTTC; cdr3_aa: CASSSIWGATYNEQFF
j_call: TRBJ2-3; v_call: TRBV5-6; d_call: NA; cdr3_length: 14; clone_size: NA; cdr3_nt: TGTGCCAGCGGGGGGCTAGGGTCCACAGATACGCAGTATTTT; cdr3_aa: CASGGLGSTDTQYF
j_call: TRBJ2-3; v_call: TRBV27; d_call: NA; cdr3_length: 15; clone_size: NA; cdr3_nt: TGTGCCAGCAGTTTTCGGGGTGGAGGCACAGATACGCAGTATTTT; cdr3_aa: CASSFRGGGTDTQYF
j_call: TRBJ1-3; v_call: TRBV7-6; d_call: NA; cdr3_length: 13; clone_size: NA; cdr3_nt: TGTGCCAGCAGAGGGTTCTCTGGAAACACCATATATTTT; cdr3_aa: CASRGFSGNTIYF
j_call: TRBJ1-1; v_call: TRBV30; d_call: TRBD1; cdr3_length: 14; clone_size: NA; cdr3_nt: TGTGCCTGGAACGGAGGGGGCATGAACACTGAAGCTTTCTTT; cdr3_aa: CAWNGGGMNTEAFF
j_call: TRBJ2-7; v_call: TRBV5-6; d_call: NA; cdr3_length: 13; clone_size: NA; cdr3_nt: TGTGCCAGCAGCTCAGCTAAGAACTACGAGCAGTACTTC; cdr3_aa: CASSSAKNYEQYF
j_call: TRBJ2-2; v_call: TRBV18; d_call: TRBD1; cdr3_length: 16; clone_size: NA; cdr3_nt: TGTGCCAGCTCAACAGGGACAGGGGCGTTCACCGGGGAGCTGTTTTTT; cdr3_aa: CASSTGTGAFTGELFF
j_call: TRBJ1-6; v_call: TRBV19; d_call: TRBD1; cdr3_length: 15; clone_size: few; cdr3_nt: TGTGCCAGTAGTACCCCGGGACAGGGAAATTCACCCCTCCACTTT; cdr3_aa: CASSTPGQGNSPLHF
j_call: TRBJ2-3; v_call: TRBV10-2; d_call: NA; cdr3_length: 13; clone_size: NA; cdr3_nt: TGCGCCAGCAGTCTACAGGGATCAGATACGCAGTATTTT; cdr3_aa: CASSLQGSDTQYF
j_call: TRBJ1-1; v_call: TRBV7-9; d_call: NA; cdr3_length: 11; clone_size: NA; cdr3_nt: TGTGCCAGCAGCTTCACAGTTGAAGCTTTCTTT; cdr3_aa: CASSFTVEAFF
j_call: TRBJ1-5; v_call: TRBV5-4; d_call: NA; cdr3_length: 14; clone_size: NA; cdr3_nt: TGTGCCAGCAGCTTGGTAGTAGGGAGTCAGCCCCAGCATTTT; cdr3_aa: CASSLVVGSQPQHF
j_call: TRBJ2-5; v_call: TRBV7-6; d_call: NA; cdr3_length: 15; clone_size: NA; cdr3_nt: TGTGCCAGCAGCTCCCTAACGGGGGGCGCGAAGACCCAGTACTTC; cdr3_aa: CASSSLTGGAKTQYF
j_call: TRBJ1-5; v_call: TRBV6-5; d_call: TRBD1; cdr3_length: 12; clone_size: NA; cdr3_nt: TGTGCCAGCCACACAGGGGATCAGCCCCAGCATTTT; cdr3_aa: CASHTGDQPQHF
j_call: TRBJ1-6; v_call: TRBV5-8; d_call: TRBD1; cdr3_length: 15; clone_size: few; cdr3_nt: TGTGCCAGCAGCTTGGGGGGACAGGGATACTCACCCCTCCACTTT; cdr3_aa: CASSLGGQGYSPLHF
j_call: TRBJ2-5; v_call: TRBV11-2; d_call: TRBD2; cdr3_length: 16; clone_size: NA; cdr3_nt: TGTGCCAGCAGCTTAGACGGTAGCGGGGGGGGTGAGACCCAGTACTTC; cdr3_aa: CASSLDGSGGGETQYF
j_call: TRBJ2-5; v_call: TRBV14; d_call: NA; cdr3_length: 14; clone_size: NA; cdr3_nt: TGTGCCAGCAGCCAAGTGCGGGGTGGGGAGACCCAGTACTTC; cdr3_aa: CASSQVRGGETQYF
j_call: TRBJ2-5; v_call: TRBV30; d_call: TRBD1; cdr3_length: 14; clone_size: NA; cdr3_nt: TGTGCCTGGAGCGTGGGACAGGGGAAAGAGACCCAGTACTTC; cdr3_aa: CAWSVGQGKETQYF
j_call: TRBJ2-2; v_call: TRBV7-9; d_call: NA; cdr3_length: 12; clone_size: NA; cdr3_nt: TGTGCCAGCAGCTTAGCGGCCGGGGAGCTGTTTTTT; cdr3_aa: CASSLAAGELFF
j_call: TRBJ1-5; v_call: TRBV18; d_call: TRBD1; cdr3_length: 14; clone_size: NA; cdr3_nt: TGTGCCAGCTCAGGGGGACAGTACAATCAGCCCCAGCATTTT; cdr3_aa: CASSGGQYNQPQHF
j_call: TRBJ2-1; v_call: TRBV7-6; d_call: NA; cdr3_length: 14; clone_size: NA; cdr3_nt: TGTGCCAGCAGCGGACTCATTTCCTACAATGAGCAGTTCTTC; cdr3_aa: CASSGLISYNEQFF
j_call: TRBJ2-5; v_call: TRBV11-3; d_call: NA; cdr3_length: 15; clone_size: NA; cdr3_nt: TGTGCCAGCAGCTCAAGGGGGGACACCGAAGAGACCCAGTACTTC; cdr3_aa: CASSSRGDTEETQYF
j_call: TRBJ1-6; v_call: TRBV19; d_call: NA; cdr3_length: 14; clone_size: few; cdr3_nt: TGTGCCAGTAACTACCTATCGGGCAATTCACCCCTCCACTTT; cdr3_aa: CASNYLSGNSPLHF
j_call: TRBJ1-6; v_call: TRBV14; d_call: TRBD1; cdr3_length: 17; clone_size: NA; cdr3_nt: TGTGCCAGCAGCAAAACAGGGGCCATGGCCTATAATTCACCCCTCCACTTT; cdr3_aa: CASSKTGAMAYNSPLHF
j_call: TRBJ2-3; v_call: TRBV11-2; d_call: TRBD2; cdr3_length: 14; clone_size: few; cdr3_nt: TGTGCCAGCAGCTTAGATCTCGGACTAGATTGGCAGTATTTT; cdr3_aa: CASSLDLGLDWQYF
j_call: TRBJ2-4; v_call: TRBV18; d_call: NA; cdr3_length: 11; clone_size: NA; cdr3_nt: TGTGCCAGCTCAGGGAAAAACATTCAGTACTTC; cdr3_aa: CASSGKNIQYF
j_call: TRBJ2-3; v_call: TRBV7-2; d_call: NA; cdr3_length: 12; clone_size: NA; cdr3_nt: TGTGCCAGCAGCCGAGGGGCAGATACGCAGTATTTT; cdr3_aa: CASSRGADTQYF
j_call: TRBJ1-5; v_call: TRBV6-1; d_call: NA; cdr3_length: 13; clone_size: NA; cdr3_nt: TGTGCCAGCAGTGAAGCGCCCCAACAGCCCCAGCATTTT; cdr3_aa: CASSEAPQQPQHF
j_call: TRBJ1-1; v_call: TRBV11-2; d_call: NA; cdr3_length: 14; clone_size: NA; cdr3_nt: TGTGCCAGCAGCTTAGATCGCTCAGGGAGGTGGGCTTTCTTT; cdr3_aa: CASSLDRSGRWAFF
j_call: TRBJ1-6; v_call: TRBV30; d_call: NA; cdr3_length: 16; clone_size: NA; cdr3_nt: TGTGCCTGGAGTTCAACACAGGGATCCTATAATTCACCCCTCCACTTT; cdr3_aa: CAWSSTQGSYNSPLHF
j_call: TRBJ2-5; v_call: TRBV29-1; d_call: NA; cdr3_length: 12; clone_size: NA; cdr3_nt: TGCAGCGTTGAGTTGGGGGTAGAGACCCAGTACTTC; cdr3_aa: CSVELGVETQYF
j_call: TRBJ1-4; v_call: TRBV6-4; d_call: NA; cdr3_length: 13; clone_size: NA; cdr3_nt: TGTGCCAGCAGGGTACGTGGGTCCGAAAAACTGTTTTTT; cdr3_aa: CASRVRGSEKLFF
j_call: TRBJ1-5; v_call: TRBV10-2; d_call: NA; cdr3_length: 15; clone_size: once; cdr3_nt: TGCGCCAGCAGTGAAGGCGGTGATCTCCGTCAGCCCCAGCATTTT; cdr3_aa: CASSEGGDLRQPQHF
j_call: TRBJ2-1; v_call: TRBV27; d_call: NA; cdr3_length: 15; clone_size: NA; cdr3_nt: TGTGCCAGCAGCCGAACCGGGACACGATACAATGAGCAGTTCTTC; cdr3_aa: CASSRTGTRYNEQFF
j_call: TRBJ1-1; v_call: TRBV10-1; d_call: NA; cdr3_length: 13; clone_size: NA; cdr3_nt: TGCGCCAGCAACAACGGGACGATCACTGAAGCTTTCTTT; cdr3_aa: CASNNGTITEAFF
j_call: TRBJ1-1; v_call: TRBV19; d_call: NA; cdr3_length: 17; clone_size: NA; cdr3_nt: TGTGCCAGTAGTATTAGGGGGACCGGAACTAGGAACACTGAAGCTTTCTTT; cdr3_aa: CASSIRGTGTRNTEAFF
j_call: TRBJ2-3; v_call: TRBV14; d_call: TRBD1; cdr3_length: 16; clone_size: NA; cdr3_nt: TGTGCCAGCAGCACCCTCGGACAGGTCGTGGGGGATACGCAGTATTTT; cdr3_aa: CASSTLGQVVGDTQYF
j_call: TRBJ1-2; v_call: TRBV19; d_call: TRBD1; cdr3_length: 15; clone_size: NA; cdr3_nt: TGTGCCAGTAGTACCACCGGGACAGCCAACTATGGCTACACCTTC; cdr3_aa: CASSTTGTANYGYTF
j_call: TRBJ2-2; v_call: TRBV5-1; d_call: NA; cdr3_length: 15; clone_size: NA; cdr3_nt: TGCGCCAGCAGCTTGTCAGGGGACGCTGGCGGGGAGCTGTTTTTT; cdr3_aa: CASSLSGDAGGELFF
j_call: TRBJ2-2; v_call: TRBV19; d_call: NA; cdr3_length: 16; clone_size: NA; cdr3_nt: TGTGCCAGTCGGTCCCCCGGGGGGCCGAACACCGGGGAGCTGTTTTTT; cdr3_aa: CASRSPGGPNTGELFF
j_call: TRBJ1-2; v_call: TRBV29-1; d_call: NA; cdr3_length: 14; clone_size: NA; cdr3_nt: TGCAGCGTTGAGGCGACAGGTTCCGGTCTAGGCTACACCTTC; cdr3_aa: CSVEATGSGLGYTF
j_call: TRBJ1-1; v_call: TRBV4-3; d_call: NA; cdr3_length: 13; clone_size: NA; cdr3_nt: TGCGCCAGCAGCCCCCAGAGGGTCACTGAAGCTTTCTTT; cdr3_aa: CASSPQRVTEAFF
j_call: TRBJ2-2; v_call: TRBV7-7; d_call: NA; cdr3_length: 13; clone_size: NA; cdr3_nt: TGTGCCAGCAGTAATGGGGTTGGCGGGGAGCTGTTTTTT; cdr3_aa: CASSNGVGGELFF